This TCR beta chain was recovered during a study of T cells after yellow fever vaccination. In the study overall: Fractions with few cells were prepared using SMART-Seq v4 Ultra Low Input.

This CDR3 is 14 amino acids long. The V end lost 3 bases, the J end lost 1 base, and 8 bases lay between the germline ends. Germline values: CDR1 KGHDR, CDR2 SFDVKD. The study made its TCR cDNA through 5'RACE template switching. That step introduced a universal primer site along with UMIs. TCRdb independently ran MiXCR on the 5' RACE reads; one entry per CDR3 protein. The repertoire holds over 130,000 distinct CDR3 sequences, with about 8% as singletons. Study-level points and caveats: Primary-vaccination clones mostly resurfaced post-booster (about 95% CD4, 85% to 90% CD8).

This clonotype has at least ten counts. What it binds is unknown. Sequenced material: CD4+ T cells sorted from PBMCs, taken 5 days after the yellow fever booster vaccination. V and J are TRBV24-1 and TRBJ1-2; perhaps TRBD1 as D (5 bases). The origin of this receptor is a man younger than 45 who received the YFV17D yellow fever vaccine. The CDR3 region has the DNA TGTGCCACCAGTGATGGGACTTATAACTATGGCTACACCTTC. This sequence encodes CATSDGTYNYGYTF.